These 3 T cell receptor beta chains originate from one sample sequenced in a study of blood T cell repertoires in COVID-19 (dated by TCRdb to about 2020). The library was made by the immunoSEQ multiplex PCR assay. The table was pulled from immuneACCESS by TCRdb, which kept in-frame rearrangements only. Such tables lose some clones; where checked, under half of the loss comes from unresolved V genes, and the rest has no known cause. The sample yields fewer than 500,000 clones; roughly 89% were counted once. The ten largest clones capture roughly 4.3% of the sample. Sequencing used peripheral blood. These receptors were taken from a woman in her 30s with acute or convalescent COVID-19.

V usage is TRBV5-1 and J usage is TRBJ1-2; TRBD1 aligns across 9 bases. The CDR3 is made up of 17 amino acids. Germline values: CDR1 SGHRS, CDR2 YFSETQ. J gave up 2 bases and V 4 bases, and 12 bases lay outside the gene matches. CDR3 sequence (DNA): TGCGCCAGCAGCGCTCTGGGACAGGGTTACGAAAACTATGGCTACACCTTC. It yields the protein CASSALGQGYENYGYTF.

The chain joins TRBV4-1 to TRBJ1-2; tentatively, D is TRBD1 (6 bases). The CDR3 extends over 14 amino acids. Germline CDR1 reads MGHRA; CDR2 reads YSYEKL. V was trimmed by 1 base and J by 3 bases, leaving 9 bases between them. CDR3: CASSQVAGDYGYTF. Written as DNA, the CDR3 is TGCGCCAGCAGCCAAGTAGCAGGGGACTATGGCTACACCTTC.

The chain joins TRBV12-3 or TRBV12-4 to TRBJ2-2; D gene ambiguous. This CDR3 contains 11 residues. V lost 5 bases, J lost 9 bases, and 7 bases lay in between. The CDR3 loop is CASSPSRELFF. The CDR3 DNA follows: TGTGCCAGCAGTCCTTCTAGGGAGCTGTTTTTT.